Listed below are T cell receptor beta chains from one sample, sequenced in a study of cytomegalovirus exposure and HLA in healthy donors. TCRdb's table, derived via immunoSEQ multiplex PCR, lists solely in-frame clones and lacks some. The repertoire holds 65,000 or so clones, with approximately 78% as singletons. Sample: PBMCs. The receptors stem from a girl between 5 and 17 years old in good health and CMV-seropositive. Both conserved end residues are part of each CDR3. The D gene is left open where the match is weak. Clone size is given for some rows only: seen once, a few or many times, or a class if the clone is expanded.

clone size: NA; V gene: TRBV11-3; D gene: NA; J gene: TRBJ2-5; CDR3 DNA: TGTGCCAGCAGCTCCGGGGAGACCCAGTACTTC; CDR3 protein: CASSSGETQYF
clone size: NA; V gene: TRBV29-1; D gene: TRBD1; J gene: TRBJ2-7; CDR3 DNA: TGCAGCGTTGGCCCCCGGGACAGGGGCGCCTACGAGCAGTACTTC; CDR3 protein: CSVGPRDRGAYEQYF
clone size: NA; V gene: TRBV4-2; D gene: NA; J gene: TRBJ1-3; CDR3 DNA: TGTGCCACCTTGAACGACCGGGACTCTGGAAACACCATATATTTT; CDR3 protein: CATLNDRDSGNTIYF
clone size: NA; V gene: TRBV14; D gene: NA; J gene: TRBJ1-4; CDR3 DNA: TGTGCCAGCAGCCAAGATATTGGAGCAACTAATGAAAAACTGTTTTTT; CDR3 protein: CASSQDIGATNEKLFF
clone size: NA; V gene: TRBV11-2; D gene: NA; J gene: TRBJ2-3; CDR3 DNA: TGTGCCAGCAGCCCTAACCAGGGGAGCCCAGATACGCAGTATTTT; CDR3 protein: CASSPNQGSPDTQYF
clone size: NA; V gene: TRBV10-1; D gene: TRBD1; J gene: TRBJ1-1; CDR3 DNA: TGCGCCATTTACAGGGGAGAGAAGAGCACTGAAGCTTTCTTT; CDR3 protein: CAIYRGEKSTEAFF
clone size: NA; V gene: TRBV28; D gene: NA; J gene: TRBJ2-2; CDR3 DNA: TGTGCCAGCACCTCCTTGAACACCGGGGAGCTGTTTTTT; CDR3 protein: CASTSLNTGELFF
clone size: NA; V gene: TRBV5-1; D gene: TRBD1; J gene: TRBJ2-7; CDR3 DNA: TGCGCCAGCAGCCTCGGACAGGGCTTCTCCTACGAGCAGTACTTC; CDR3 protein: CASSLGQGFSYEQYF
clone size: NA; V gene: TRBV5-1; D gene: NA; J gene: TRBJ1-1; CDR3 DNA: TGCGCCAGCAGCTTGGTCCGGGACACCCGGATGAACACTGAAGCTTTCTTT; CDR3 protein: CASSLVRDTRMNTEAFF
clone size: NA; V gene: TRBV7-9; D gene: TRBD1; J gene: TRBJ1-4; CDR3 DNA: TGTGCCAGCAGTCACAGTTGGACAGGGGGGGAAAAACTGTTTTTT; CDR3 protein: CASSHSWTGGEKLFF
clone size: once; V gene: TRBV5-1; D gene: NA; J gene: TRBJ2-7; CDR3 DNA: TGCGCCAGCAGAGGTCTCGGGTTTGCCTCCGAGCAGTACTTC; CDR3 protein: CASRGLGFASEQYF
clone size: NA; V gene: TRBV5-4; D gene: TRBD1; J gene: TRBJ2-7; CDR3 DNA: TGTGCCAGCAGCTACGGACAGGGTGATTACGAGCAGTACTTC; CDR3 protein: CASSYGQGDYEQYF
clone size: NA; V gene: TRBV6-5; D gene: NA; J gene: TRBJ2-5; CDR3 DNA: TGTGCCAGCACCGCACAGGGAACTTTAGGAGAGACCCAGTACTTC; CDR3 protein: CASTAQGTLGETQYF
clone size: few; V gene: TRBV27; D gene: TRBD1; J gene: TRBJ1-2; CDR3 DNA: TGTGCCAGCAGGTCGGACAGGGGTTATGGCTACACCTTC; CDR3 protein: CASRSDRGYGYTF